One and the same sample provided the 20 T cell receptor beta chains below, sequenced in a study of T cell changes during pregnancy in multiple sclerosis. Assay: immunoSEQ multiplex PCR; the TCRdb copy retains only in-frame clones and omits some. The sample yields under 55,000 clones, 92% seen once. Sequenced here: CD4+ T cells from peripheral blood mononuclear cells, sampled in the third trimester of pregnancy. The receptors derive from a female donor with multiple sclerosis, enrolled in a pregnancy study.

The chain carries TRBV2 and TRBJ1-4; 7 nucleotides match TRBD1. The trim removed 3 bases at V and 8 bases at J, leaving 6 bases unmatched. Per the germline V gene, CDR1 is SNHLY and CDR2 is FYNNEI. CDR3 length: 14 residues. For the CDR3, the DNA is TGTGCCAGCAGTGACTACAGGGGAGAGGAAAAACTGTTTTTT. This codes for CASSDYRGEEKLFF.

The V call is TRBV11-1, the J call TRBJ2-7, with TRBD2 identical over 10 bases. The germline CDR1 and CDR2 sequences are SGHAT and FQDESV (reference sequence). V gave up 7 bases and J gave up 2 bases; unmatched junction bases: 8. This CDR3 contains 15 residues. CDR3 nucleotide sequence: TGTGCCAGCAAAATGCTAGCGGGGGCGACCTACGAGCAGTACTTC. As protein: CASKMLAGATYEQYF.

This clone was detected many times. The rearrangement joins TRBV27 to TRBJ1-5; maybe TRBD1 (5 bases). The V gene's germline CDR1 is MNHEY and CDR2 SMNVEV (reference sequence). This CDR3 spans 17 amino acids. The V end was cut by 6 bases, the J end by 1 base, with 19 bases between. DNA for the CDR3: TGTGCCAGCAGGCCATTCCGGGACTCTCGGAGCAATCAGCCCCAGCATTTT. This sequence encodes CASRPFRDSRSNQPQHF.

The chain is built from TRBV5-4 and TRBJ1-2, with D tentatively TRBD1 (6 bases). There are 19 residues in the CDR3. Germline V lookup: CDR1 SGHNT, CDR2 YYREEE (reference sequence). V was clipped by 3 bases and J by 0 bases, with 24 bases between them. The CDR3 nucleotides are TGTGCCAGCAGCTCCCCCGTACAGGGTTGGGGGACCGCTAACTATGGCTACACCTTC. Encoded protein: CASSSPVQGWGTANYGYTF.

The J gene is TRBJ1-1, the V gene TRBV19, with unresolved D. Per germline, CDR1 LNHDA and CDR2 SQIVND (reference sequence). Deletions cut 3 bases from V and 1 base from J, with 15 bases between. This CDR3 comprises 16 residues. The CDR3 is CASSIPRASSNTEAFF. The CDR3 coding sequence is TGTGCCAGTAGTATTCCACGAGCGTCCTCGAACACTGAAGCTTTCTTT.

This clone occurred once. The chain couples TRBV4-3 to TRBJ2-2; D is undetermined. The CDR3 has 15 amino acids. The germline V and J ends were trimmed by 2 bases and 7 bases, with 14 bases remaining between them. The germline V gene has CDR1 LGHNA and CDR2 YSLEER. CDR3 nucleotides: TGCGCCAGCAGCCAATTACTTATGAGTAGCGGGGAGCTGTTTTTT. This encodes CASSQLLMSSGELFF.

The V gene is TRBV7-2, the J gene TRBJ2-1, with D tentatively TRBD1 (5 bases). The CDR3 covers 13 residues. The V end lost 7 bases, the J end lost 6 bases, and 13 bases lay between the germline ends. Looked up from germline, CDR1 is SGHTA and CDR2 is FQGNSA. The CDR3 DNA reads TGTGCCAGCAACCCCCAGGGATCCAATGAGCAGTTCTTC. Translation: CASNPQGSNEQFF.

The V call is TRBV7-3, the J call TRBJ2-1; D may be TRBD2 (7 bases). The V end lost 5 bases, the J end lost 6 bases, and 17 bases lay between the germline ends. The germline V gene has CDR1 SGHTA and CDR2 FQGTGA. CDR3 length equals 15 residues. CDR3 nucleotides: TGTGCCAGCAGCGAGAGCGGGGCCAGGGGCAATGAGCAGTTCTTC. Its translation: CASSESGARGNEQFF.

V is TRBV19 and J is TRBJ2-6; 10 nucleotides agree with TRBD1. Unmatched junction bases numbered 5, after V lost 6 bases and J lost 0 bases. The CDR3 runs 17 residues. In germline, CDR1 is LNHDA, CDR2 SQIVND (reference sequence). The CDR3 loop is CASRPGQGTSGANVLTF. The CDR3 nucleotides are TGTGCCAGTAGACCGGGACAGGGGACCTCTGGGGCCAACGTCCTGACTTTC. The full variable domain, completed using reference TRBV19 and TRBJ2-6, is DGGITQSPKYLFRKEGQNVTLSCEQNLNHDAMYWYRQDPGQGLRLIYYSQIVNDFQKGDIAEGYSVSREKKESFPLTVTSAQKNPTAFYLCASRPGQGTSGANVLTFGAGSRLTVL.

This clone appeared a single time. This rearrangement joins TRBV7-2 to TRBJ1-2, with a tentative D call TRBD1 (5 bases). From germline, CDR1 is SGHTA and CDR2 FQGNSA. The CDR3 runs 11 residues. Trimming took off 10 bases at V and 6 bases at J, with 12 bases between the two ends. CDR3 sequence reads: CATGGGNGYTF. In DNA form, the CDR3 reads TGTGCCACCGGCGGGGGGAATGGCTACACCTTC.

The chain uses TRBV11-2 and TRBJ2-7, with 8 bases aligning to TRBD2. Trimming cost V 1 base and J 0 bases; bases outside gene matches: 8. Germline V CDR1 and CDR2: SGHAT, FQNNGV. The CDR3 is made up of 17 amino acids. CDR3 DNA: TGTGCCAGCAGCTTAGCCAGCGGGGGCGCTGCCTCCTACGAGCAGTACTTC. Amino acids: CASSLASGGAASYEQYF.

This clone was picked up one time. The gene calls are TRBV19 and TRBJ1-5; D uncertain. CDR1 and CDR2 (germline): LNHDA, SQIVND (reference sequence). The CDR3 runs 14 residues. V lost 3 bases and J lost 3, with 9 bases in between. The CDR3 here is CASSIVLPNQPQHF. CDR3 sequence (DNA): TGTGCCAGTAGTATCGTCCTCCCCAATCAGCCCCAGCATTTT.

J is TRBJ1-2 and V is TRBV7-2; 9 positions agree with TRBD1. The CDR3 consists of 15 residues. The germline V gene encodes CDR1 SGHTA and CDR2 FQGNSA. J gave up 8 bases and V 4 bases, and 11 bases lay outside the gene matches. The CDR3 sequence is CASSSPGQGVWGYTF. The DNA of the CDR3 is TGTGCCAGCAGCTCCCCGGGACAGGGTGTCTGGGGCTACACCTTC.

This chain joins TRBV6-1 and TRBJ1-2; D is possibly TRBD1 (5 bases). V dropped 4 bases and J dropped 5 bases, with 8 bases sitting between them. The V gene's germline CDR1 is MNHNS and CDR2 SASEGT. The CDR3 totals 12 residues. CDR3 DNA sequence: TGTGCCAGCAGTGTAGACAGATATGGCTACACCTTC. Its translation is CASSVDRYGYTF.

The chain uses TRBV5-4 and TRBJ1-3; TRBD1 aligns across 10 bases. Trimming removed 4 bases from V and 0 bases from J; junction bases left unmatched: 7. This CDR3 spans 17 amino acids. Germline assignment: CDR1 SGHNT and CDR2 YYREEE (reference sequence). Here the CDR3 DNA reads TGTGCCAGCAGCCGCGGGACAGGGGAGATCTCTGGAAACACCATATATTTT. This sequence encodes CASSRGTGEISGNTIYF.

This clone appeared once. The V gene is TRBV4-3, the J gene TRBJ1-2, with TRBD1 matching 10 bases. J was trimmed by 8 bases and V by 0 bases; bases with no gene match: 6. The CDR3 has 15 amino acids. In germline, CDR1 is LGHNA, CDR2 YSLEER. The CDR3 loop is CASSQDLDRGFGYTF. The CDR3 DNA follows: TGCGCCAGCAGCCAAGATTTGGACAGGGGGTTCGGCTACACCTTC.

This clone was found a few times. The chain carries TRBV6-5 and TRBJ1-2, with D perhaps matching TRBD1 (5 bases). The germline CDR1 and CDR2 sequences are MNHEY and SVGAGI. The CDR3 is made up of 13 amino acids. Trimming pared 4 bases from V and 7 bases from J, leaving 13 bases between. The CDR3 DNA sequence: TGTGCCAGCAGTTCACGACAGTCCGGTGGCTACACCTTC. Translated, it gives CASSSRQSGGYTF.

The chain employs TRBV14 and TRBJ2-3; 8 bases fit TRBD1. V lost 2 bases to trimming and J lost 2 bases; unmatched junction nucleotides: 12. The CDR3 extends over 18 amino acids. Germline assignment: CDR1 SGHDN and CDR2 FVKESK. CDR3 bases: TGTGCCAGCAGCCAACCCAGCGGACAGGGAAGGGTCACAGATACGCAGTATTTT. Its translation is CASSQPSGQGRVTDTQYF.

The chain uses TRBV4-2 and TRBJ2-1; the match to TRBD2 covers 12 bases. J gave up 2 bases and V 4 bases, and 9 bases lay outside the gene matches. The germline gives CDR1 LGHNA, CDR2 YNFKEQ. This CDR3 spans 18 amino acids. CDR3 loop: CASSPTVRTSGAYNEQFF. The CDR3 DNA reads TGTGCCAGCAGCCCAACGGTTCGGACTAGCGGGGCCTACAATGAGCAGTTCTTC.

The chain joins TRBV19 to TRBJ1-4, with D possibly TRBD1 on 6 matching bases. Germline V gene lookup returns CDR1 LNHDA and CDR2 SQIVND (reference sequence). V shed 10 bases and J shed 8 bases, with 17 bases lying between them. The CDR3 extends over 13 amino acids. The CDR3 DNA reads as TGTGCCACCTCCGGGAGGGGGGGAGAAAAACTGTTTTTT. It encodes CATSGRGGEKLFF.